This T cell receptor beta chain emerged from a study of blood T cell repertoires in COVID-19. The wider study: T cells, B-cell-depleted T cells, or PBMCs supplied cDNA or gDNA.

Patients from Seattle were sampled longitudinally, starting during active infection. V gave up 2 bases and J gave up 7 bases; unmatched junction bases: 8. Germline lookup yields CDR1 MNHEY and CDR2 SMNVEV (reference sequence). The CDR3 is 16 residues long. In the study's own analysis: Reference gene primer amplification gave estimated nucleated cell counts. Data came from immunoSEQ multiplex PCR; TCRdb stores just in-frame clones and leaves some out. D and trimming come from the DNA, and the V and J calls and clone size come from that table. This sample has 310,000 or so clones, with 80% to 95% found just once. This clone was observed once.

This TCR derives from a woman in her twenties or thirties with COVID-19, enrolled during active disease. The genes are TRBV27 and TRBJ2-1, with 10 bases matching TRBD2. Sequenced: peripheral blood. The CDR3 nucleotides are TGTGCCAGCAGTTTAGGGGTAGCGGGAGGCTTGAATGAGCAGTTCTTC. Protein product: CASSLGVAGGLNEQFF.